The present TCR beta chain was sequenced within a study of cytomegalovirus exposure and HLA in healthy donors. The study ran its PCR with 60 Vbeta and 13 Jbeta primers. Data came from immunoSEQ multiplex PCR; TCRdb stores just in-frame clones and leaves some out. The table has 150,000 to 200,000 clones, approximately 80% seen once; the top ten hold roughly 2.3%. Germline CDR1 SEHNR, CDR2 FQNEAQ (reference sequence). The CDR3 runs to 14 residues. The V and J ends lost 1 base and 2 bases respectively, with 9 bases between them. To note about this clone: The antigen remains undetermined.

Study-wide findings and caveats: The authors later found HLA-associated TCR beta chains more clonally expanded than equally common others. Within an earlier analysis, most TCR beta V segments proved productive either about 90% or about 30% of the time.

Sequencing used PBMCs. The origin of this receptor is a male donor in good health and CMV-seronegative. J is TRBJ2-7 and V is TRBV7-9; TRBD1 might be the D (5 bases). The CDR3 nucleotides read TGTGCCAGCAGCTTAGGACAGCCCCCCTACGAGCAGTACTTC. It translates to CASSLGQPPYEQYF.